The 29 T cell receptor beta chains reported below all come from one sample, sequenced in a study of T cell repertoires in cytomegalovirus infection. Using its own MiXCR run on the reads, TCRdb lists one record per CDR3 protein. The table has fewer than 850,000 distinct CDR3 sequences, 25% to 30% seen once. The antigens for these receptors are not known. The input for sequencing was cultured CD8+ T cells from PBMCs, taken from culture after CMV antigen stimulation. The origin of the receptors is a human donor in good health (CMV status not recorded). Some clones in this sample may be carry-over from other donors' samples.

This clonotype came up a few times. The chain has TRBV13 and TRBJ1-1; TRBD1 matches at 9 bases. The V and J ends lost 4 bases and 11 bases, in that order; junction bases with no gene match: 5. CDR1 and CDR2 (germline): PRHDT, FYEKMQ (reference sequence). The CDR3 is made up of 12 amino acids. CDR3 sequence: CASSSTGGRAFF. The CDR3 DNA reads as TGTGCCAGCAGCTCCACAGGGGGCCGGGCTTTCTTT.

The genes are TRBV28 and TRBJ2-5; 12 bases line up with TRBD2. The germline V gene encodes CDR1 MDHEN and CDR2 SYDVKM. CDR3 length equals 15 residues. J gave up 5 bases and V 6 bases, and 7 bases lay outside the gene matches. CDR3 protein: CASRLGLAGDETQYF. CDR3 coding DNA: TGTGCCAGCAGACTGGGACTAGCGGGCGACGAGACCCAGTACTTC.

This clonotype was detected a few times. The CDR3: CASSYVAGDETNEKLFF. CDR3 bases: TGTGCCAGCAGTTACGTGGCAGGGGATGAAACTAATGAAAAACTGTTTTTT. V and J are TRBV6-5 and TRBJ1-4; weak D call: TRBD1 (6 bases). Trimming removed 2 bases at V and 1 base at J, with 14 bases between. The CDR3 sequence is 17 residues long. The germline V gene encodes CDR1 MNHEY and CDR2 SVGAGI.

The chain combines TRBV27 with TRBJ2-1; the match to TRBD1 covers 7 bases. The CDR3 covers 16 residues. Germline values: CDR1 MNHEY, CDR2 SMNVEV (reference sequence). J was trimmed by 3 bases and V by 6 bases; bases with no gene match: 11. CDR3 DNA: TGTGCCAGCAGCGCAGGGGGAGTCTTTCTCTACAATGAGCAGTTCTTC. As protein: CASSAGGVFLYNEQFF.

The sample holds a few counts of this clonotype. The chain uses TRBV7-4 and TRBJ1-5, with D tentatively TRBD1 (6 bases). The ends were cut back, 8 bases at V and 9 bases at J, with 20 bases in the middle. CDR3 length equals 14 residues. The germline gives CDR1 SGHVT, CDR2 SQSDAQ. The CDR3 here is CASDYSGQNGPQHF. The CDR3 DNA follows: TGTGCCAGCGATTATTCGGGACAAAATGGGCCCCAGCATTTT.

V is TRBV7-6 and J is TRBJ2-3; TRBD2 agrees at 7 bases. CDR1 and CDR2 from the germline V gene are SGHVS and FNYEAQ. The junction had 6 bases not matched to a gene; V was cut back by 3 bases and J by 3 bases. The CDR3 is 15 residues long. CDR3 sequence: CASSFSWGGTDTQYF. DNA for the CDR3: TGTGCCAGCAGCTTCTCTTGGGGGGGGACAGATACGCAGTATTTT.

The CDR3 nucleotides are TGTGCCAGCAGCTTAGTACGGGGGCGCGGCACAGATACGCAGTATTTT. It codes for CASSLVRGRGTDTQYF. This chain links TRBV11-2 with TRBJ2-3; D possibly uses TRBD1 or TRBD2 (6 bases each). The CDR3 sequence is 16 residues long. With 1 base removed from V and 1 base from J, the gap between germline ends came to 12 bases. CDR1 SGHAT and CDR2 FQNNGV come from the germline V gene.

The genes are TRBV27 and TRBJ2-7; TRBD1 matches at 8 bases. This CDR3 is 15 amino acids long. The junction had 8 bases not matched to a gene; V was cut back by 5 bases and J by 2 bases. Germline V gene data show CDR1 as MNHEY and CDR2 as SMNVEV (reference sequence). CDR3 nucleotide sequence: TGTGCCAGCAGTCCGACCCAGGGGGCGGCCTACGAGCAGTACTTC. Amino acid sequence: CASSPTQGAAYEQYF.

Only a few counts were recorded for this clonotype. The chain couples TRBV4-3 to TRBJ2-1, with D possibly being TRBD1 (5 bases). V shed 1 base and J shed 8 bases, with 9 bases lying between them. The CDR3 loop spans 13 amino acids. CDR1 and CDR2 (germline): LGHNA, YSLEER. DNA for the CDR3: TGCGCCAGCAGCCAAGGGGTGGGGCATGAGCAGTTCTTC. Its translation: CASSQGVGHEQFF.

V usage is TRBV5-1 and J usage is TRBJ2-5, with D perhaps TRBD1 (6 bases). V lost 0 bases and J 3 bases, leaving 12 bases between the germline ends. This CDR3 region has 15 residues. Germline V gene lookup returns CDR1 SGHRS and CDR2 YFSETQ. Here the CDR3 DNA reads TGCGCCAGCAGCTTGGCCGGACAGTACGAAGAGACCCAGTACTTC. It translates to CASSLAGQYEETQYF.

V is TRBV5-6 and J is TRBJ2-3, with TRBD2 matching over 11 bases. Germline V lookup: CDR1 SGHDT, CDR2 YYEEEE. The junction had 3 bases not matched to a gene; V was cut back by 4 bases and J by 2 bases. The CDR3 sequence is 15 residues long. The CDR3 is CASSGGLAVTDTQYF. CDR3 coding DNA: TGTGCCAGCAGCGGGGGACTAGCGGTCACAGATACGCAGTATTTT.

V gene TRBV29-1 combines with J gene TRBJ1-1; 9 nucleotides line up with TRBD1. Germline assignment: CDR1 SQVTM and CDR2 ANQGSEA. The CDR3 spans 14 residues. The trim removed 4 bases at V and 6 bases at J, leaving 9 bases unmatched. The CDR3 DNA reads TGCAGCGTTGCCATCGGACAGGGGTTCGCTGAAGCTTTCTTT. Its translation is CSVAIGQGFAEAFF.

The chain uses TRBV9 and TRBJ2-1; 13 bases are a match to TRBD2. Germline CDR1 and CDR2: SGDLS and YYNGEE. The CDR3 extends over 20 amino acids. V trimming: 4 bases; J trimming: 0 bases; junction bases outside the gene matches: 13. The chain's CDR3 is CASSHRTSGGQSISYNEQFF. CDR3 DNA sequence: TGTGCCAGCAGCCATAGGACTAGCGGGGGCCAATCCATCTCCTACAATGAGCAGTTCTTC.

Many counts were recorded for this clonotype. The chain combines TRBV27 with TRBJ1-5; D is ambiguous. CDR1 is MNHEY, CDR2 SMNVEV, per germline (reference sequence). Trimming shortened V by 2 bases and J by 3 bases, and 5 bases separated the two germline ends. The CDR3 totals 13 residues. The CDR3 DNA reads TGTGCCAGCAGTTTAGCTACCAATCAGCCCCAGCATTTT. Its translation is CASSLATNQPQHF.

The CDR3 sequence: CASRSLPGQGYHEQYF. In nucleotides, the CDR3 is TGTGCCAGCAGATCGTTGCCGGGACAGGGGTACCACGAGCAGTACTTC. This chain links TRBV7-9 with TRBJ2-7; 10 bases map to TRBD1. This CDR3 is 16 amino acids long. Germline V gene data show CDR1 as SEHNR and CDR2 as FQNEAQ (reference sequence). J was trimmed by 5 bases and V by 6 bases; bases with no gene match: 13.

V is TRBV6-1 and J is TRBJ2-2; weak D call: TRBD1 (5 bases). The CDR3 extends over 14 amino acids. Germline V lookup: CDR1 MNHNS, CDR2 SASEGT. The germline V and J ends were trimmed by 2 bases and 6 bases, with 10 bases remaining between them. The CDR3 loop reads CASSELTVPGELFF. For the CDR3, the DNA is TGTGCCAGCAGTGAACTGACAGTACCCGGGGAGCTGTTTTTT.

This clonotype turned up a few times. V usage is TRBV5-5 and J usage is TRBJ1-6; maybe TRBD1 (5 bases). Germline-derived CDR1 and CDR2 are SGHKS and YYEKEE (reference sequence). The CDR3 is 13 amino acids. The germline V and J ends were trimmed by 0 bases and 14 bases, with 12 bases remaining between them. The DNA of the CDR3 is TGTGCCAGCAGCTTGGTGGGGGATCCGGCCCTCCACTTT. Translation gives CASSLVGDPALHF.

The chain has TRBV27 and TRBJ2-1; TRBD1 matches 9 bases. Unmatched junction bases numbered 12, after V lost 8 bases and J lost 10 bases. The germline V gene has CDR1 MNHEY and CDR2 SMNVEV (reference sequence). This CDR3 is 14 amino acids long. This CDR3 is CASGIQGANVEQFF. CDR3 in DNA: TGTGCCAGCGGAATACAGGGGGCGAATGTGGAGCAGTTCTTC.

The gene calls are TRBV6-5 and TRBJ2-5, with 14 nucleotides matching TRBD2. Trimming at V came to 6 bases and at J to 5 bases, leaving 2 bases not matched to a gene. This CDR3 region has 14 residues. Germline-derived CDR1 and CDR2 are MNHEY and SVGAGI. The CDR3 reads CASRGTSGGETQYF. DNA for the CDR3: TGTGCCAGCAGGGGGACTAGCGGGGGCGAGACCCAGTACTTC.

This clonotype occurred a few times. V gene TRBV27 combines with J gene TRBJ1-1; the D gene is possibly TRBD1 (5 bases). V dropped 1 base and J dropped 4 bases, with 10 bases sitting between them. This CDR3 contains 14 residues. CDR1 is MNHEY and CDR2 is SMNVEV in the germline V gene (reference sequence). This chain's CDR3 is CASSLWGGGTEAFF. Here the CDR3 DNA reads TGTGCCAGCAGTTTATGGGGGGGGGGCACTGAAGCTTTCTTT.

This clonotype was observed a few times. The chain employs TRBV12-3 or TRBV12-4 and TRBJ2-7, with TRBD1 matching over 7 bases. The CDR3 sequence is 14 residues long. Unmatched junction bases numbered 7, after V lost 6 bases and J lost 2 bases. CDR3 amino acids: CASRPGQTAYEQYF. As DNA, the CDR3 is TGTGCCAGCAGGCCGGGACAGACCGCCTACGAGCAGTACTTC.

For this clonotype: A much larger clone sits a single nucleotide away, making a read error possible. The chain joins TRBV7-9 to TRBJ2-1, with D possibly being TRBD1 (6 bases). Matching the DNA end better, TRBJ2-7 makes the J call doubtful. This CDR3 has 15 amino acids. Germline V gene data show CDR1 as SEHNR and CDR2 as FQNEAQ (reference sequence). CDR3 bases: TGTGCCAGCAGCCTGACTGGACAGAACTACAATGAGCAGTACTTC. Translation gives CASSLTGQNYNEQYF.

At least ten counts were recorded for this clonotype. The chain carries TRBV7-9 and TRBJ2-1, with TRBD2 matching over 15 bases. Trimming removed 5 bases from V and 0 bases from J; junction bases left unmatched: 11. The CDR3 extends over 20 amino acids. The germline V gene encodes CDR1 SEHNR and CDR2 FQNEAQ (reference sequence). The CDR3, as DNA: TGTGCCAGCAGCCCGAAGATGGGACTAGCGGGGGGACGCTCCTACAATGAGCAGTTCTTC. It encodes CASSPKMGLAGGRSYNEQFF.

V gene TRBV27 combines with J gene TRBJ1-2, with D unclear. Trimming took 0 bases from V and 0 from J, leaving 14 bases between them. Germline values: CDR1 MNHEY, CDR2 SMNVEV (reference sequence). The CDR3 has 17 residues. The CDR3 protein is CASSLSILAVPNYGYTF. CDR3 DNA: TGTGCCAGCAGTTTATCGATTTTGGCCGTTCCTAACTATGGCTACACCTTC.

As for this clonotype: An end of the junction differs from the germline gene, which may be a read error. The V gene is TRBV27, the J gene TRBJ1-5; no definite D call. The length of the CDR3 is 14 residues. In germline, CDR1 is MNHEY, CDR2 SMNVEV (reference sequence). CDR3 sequence: CASSLSGSDQHQHF. The CDR3 DNA follows: TGTGCCAGCAGTTTATCGGGAAGCGATCAGCACCAGCATTTT.

V is TRBV12-3 or TRBV12-4 and J is TRBJ2-3; the D gene is possibly TRBD2 (6 bases). With 5 bases removed from V and 3 bases from J, the gap between germline ends came to 18 bases. This CDR3 is built from 16 residues. The CDR3 is CASSPTRSGLTDTQYF. Written as DNA, the CDR3 is TGTGCCAGCAGTCCCACCCGCAGCGGGTTAACAGATACGCAGTATTTT.

The V and J genes are TRBV7-6 and TRBJ2-1, with 10 nucleotides matching TRBD2. The CDR3 is made up of 17 amino acids. J gave up 5 bases and V 2 bases, and 9 bases lay outside the gene matches. Germline V CDR1 and CDR2: SGHVS, FNYEAQ. CDR3 coding DNA: TGTGCCAGCAGCTTATCGGCTAGCGGGGGCCCACACAATGAGCAGTTCTTC. Amino acids: CASSLSASGGPHNEQFF.

This clonotype was counted once. The J gene is TRBJ1-2, the V gene TRBV5-1; TRBD1 matches at 8 bases. Germline V gene lookup returns CDR1 SGHRS and CDR2 YFSETQ. This CDR3 spans 16 amino acids. The junction had 11 bases not matched to a gene; V was cut back by 5 bases and J by 2 bases. The CDR3 spells CASSLLGQGFNYGYTF. The CDR3, as DNA: TGCGCCAGCAGTCTTCTCGGACAGGGATTCAACTATGGCTACACCTTC.

This chain uses TRBV19 with TRBJ2-1; D remains unclear. This CDR3 region has 12 residues. Deletions cut 3 bases from V and 5 bases from J, with 5 bases between. Germline CDR1 is LNHDA and CDR2 is SQIVND (reference sequence). The CDR3 nucleotides are TGTGCCAGTAGTATCGTGCACAATGAGCAGTTCTTC. This sequence encodes CASSIVHNEQFF. Looking up the rest from reference TRBV19 and TRBJ2-1 gives the full variable domain: DGGITQSPKYLFRKEGQNVTLSCEQNLNHDAMYWYRQDPGQGLRLIYYSQIVNDFQKGDIAEGYSVSREKKESFPLTVTSAQKNPTAFYLCASSIVHNEQFFGPGTRLTVL.